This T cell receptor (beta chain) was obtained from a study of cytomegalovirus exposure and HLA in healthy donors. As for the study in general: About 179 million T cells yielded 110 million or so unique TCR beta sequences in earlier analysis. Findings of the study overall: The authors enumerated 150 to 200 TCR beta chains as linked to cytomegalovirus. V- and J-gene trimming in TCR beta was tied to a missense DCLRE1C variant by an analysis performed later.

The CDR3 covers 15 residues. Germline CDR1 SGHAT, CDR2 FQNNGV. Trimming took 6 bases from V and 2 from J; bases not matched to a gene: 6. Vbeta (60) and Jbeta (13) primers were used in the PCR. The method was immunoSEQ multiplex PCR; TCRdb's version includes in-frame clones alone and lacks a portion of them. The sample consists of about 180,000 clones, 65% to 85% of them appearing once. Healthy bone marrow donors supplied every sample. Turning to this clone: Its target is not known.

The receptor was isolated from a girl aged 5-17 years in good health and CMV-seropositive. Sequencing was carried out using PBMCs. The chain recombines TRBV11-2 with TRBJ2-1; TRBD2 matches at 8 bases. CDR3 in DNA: TGTGCCAGCAGATTTTTAGCGGGACCCTACAATGAGCAGTTCTTC. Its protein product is CASRFLAGPYNEQFF.